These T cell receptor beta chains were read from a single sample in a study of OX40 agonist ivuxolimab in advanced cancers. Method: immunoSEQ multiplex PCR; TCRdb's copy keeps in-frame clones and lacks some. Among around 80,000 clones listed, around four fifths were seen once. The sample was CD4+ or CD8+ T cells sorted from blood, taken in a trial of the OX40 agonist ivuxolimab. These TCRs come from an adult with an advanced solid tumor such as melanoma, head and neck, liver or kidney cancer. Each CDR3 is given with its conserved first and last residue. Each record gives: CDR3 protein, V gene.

cdr3_aa: CASSLFQGAINQPQHF
v_call: TRBV5-6

cdr3_aa: CASSSGTFQETQYF
v_call: TRBV7-9

cdr3_aa: CASSQRQGENYGYTF
v_call: TRBV14

cdr3_aa: CASSPRQSSYNEQFF
v_call: TRBV6-4

cdr3_aa: CASRPVANYGYTF
v_call: TRBV5-4

cdr3_aa: CASSWGDRGHTEAFF
v_call: TRBV5-1

cdr3_aa: CASSESAGSTEAFF
v_call: TRBV10-1

cdr3_aa: CASSRGTANYEQYF
v_call: TRBV6-5

cdr3_aa: CASREPGHGNQPQHF
v_call: TRBV19

cdr3_aa: CASSWARMNTEAFF
v_call: TRBV6-6

cdr3_aa: CASRYDIGTDTEAFF
v_call: TRBV7-2

cdr3_aa: CASSLSPRGRPPYGYTF
v_call: TRBV7-2

cdr3_aa: CASSESFSRGGVQFF
v_call: TRBV10-1

cdr3_aa: CASSATGTMNTEAFF
v_call: TRBV6-5

cdr3_aa: CASSPLETQYF
v_call: TRBV18

cdr3_aa: CASSEDRGQPQHF
v_call: TRBV7-2

cdr3_aa: CASSLRTVAGGLYNEQFF
v_call: TRBV4-2

cdr3_aa: CASRRQGVQETQYF
v_call: TRBV11-2

cdr3_aa: CASSLGGDNSPLHF
v_call: TRBV28

cdr3_aa: CASSLAVGEQYF
v_call: TRBV7-2

cdr3_aa: CASSHNRDGFYEQYF
v_call: TRBV4-3

cdr3_aa: CASSRDFSSYNEQFF
v_call: TRBV7-3

cdr3_aa: CASRQGSGELFF
v_call: TRBV2

cdr3_aa: CASSLAAGRGETQYF
v_call: TRBV7-9

cdr3_aa: CASSSTGTGSYTIYF
v_call: TRBV7-9

cdr3_aa: CASSPQGSRNQPQHF
v_call: TRBV18

cdr3_aa: CAWTGVSSDTQYF
v_call: TRBV30

cdr3_aa: CASSLKGDSFTGETQYF
v_call: TRBV5-4

cdr3_aa: CASSFEGYTEAFF
v_call: TRBV7-3

cdr3_aa: CASSEKWDALILHF
v_call: TRBV6-5

cdr3_aa: CASSLTAADRSSGNTIYF
v_call: TRBV28

cdr3_aa: CASSQQGEYNEQFF
v_call: TRBV11-3

cdr3_aa: CASSIGQLNSPLHF
v_call: TRBV19

cdr3_aa: CASSERTEAFF
v_call: TRBV2

cdr3_aa: CASSKLKGAGAKNIQYF
v_call: TRBV19

cdr3_aa: CASSPGGDYGYTF
v_call: TRBV18

cdr3_aa: CASSYRRQGAEAFF
v_call: TRBV6-5

cdr3_aa: CATRRGVALHF
v_call: TRBV19

cdr3_aa: CASSEREGSNEKLFF
v_call: TRBV9

cdr3_aa: CASSPRDNSYEQYF
v_call: TRBV18